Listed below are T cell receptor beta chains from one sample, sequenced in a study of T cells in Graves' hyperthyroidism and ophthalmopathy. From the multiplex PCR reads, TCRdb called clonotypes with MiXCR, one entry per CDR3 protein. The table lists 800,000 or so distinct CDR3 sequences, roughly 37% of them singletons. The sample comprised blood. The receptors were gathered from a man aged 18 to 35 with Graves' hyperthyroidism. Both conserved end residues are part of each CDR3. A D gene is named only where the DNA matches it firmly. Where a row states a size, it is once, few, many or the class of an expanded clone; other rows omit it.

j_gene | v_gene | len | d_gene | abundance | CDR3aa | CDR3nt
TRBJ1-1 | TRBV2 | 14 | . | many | CASSQGRWNTEAFF | TGTGCCAGCAGCCAGGGTAGGTGGAACACTGAAGCTTTCTTT
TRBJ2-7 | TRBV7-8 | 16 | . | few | CASSPQGVRGAYEQYF | TGTGCCAGCAGCCCTCAGGGGGTCAGGGGGGCCTACGAGCAGTACTTC
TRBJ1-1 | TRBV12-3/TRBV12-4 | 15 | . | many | CASTLQRAGSTEAFF | TGTGCCAGCACCCTCCAGAGGGCGGGAAGCACTGAAGCTTTCTTT
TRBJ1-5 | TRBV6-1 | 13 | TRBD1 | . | CASTQGAGQPQHF | TGTGCCAGTACACAGGGGGCCGGTCAGCCCCAGCATTTT
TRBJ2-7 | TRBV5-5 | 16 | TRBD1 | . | CASSPYLDRATYEQYF | TGTGCCAGCAGCCCTTACCTGGACAGGGCTACCTACGAGCAGTACTTC
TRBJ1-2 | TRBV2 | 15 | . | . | CASSEARGSNYGYTF | TGTGCCAGCAGTGAAGCAAGGGGATCTAACTATGGCTACACCTTC
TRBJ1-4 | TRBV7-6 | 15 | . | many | CASSLGQATNEKLFF | TGTGCCAGCAGCTTAGGACAGGCAACTAATGAAAAACTGTTTTTT
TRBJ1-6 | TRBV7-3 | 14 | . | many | CASSLGAPNSPLHF | TGTGCCAGCAGCTTAGGGGCGCCCAATTCACCCCTCCACTTT
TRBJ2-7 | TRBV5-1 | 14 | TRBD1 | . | CASSPSGQADEQYF | TGCGCCAGCAGCCCCTCCGGACAGGCCGACGAGCAGTACTTC
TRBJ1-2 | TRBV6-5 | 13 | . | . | CASSWEANYGYTF | TGTGCCAGCAGTTGGGAGGCTAACTATGGCTACACCTTC
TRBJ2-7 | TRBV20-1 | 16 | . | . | CSAGAGAATFSYEQYF | TGCAGTGCTGGGGCGGGGGCAGCGACCTTCTCCTACGAGCAGTACTTC
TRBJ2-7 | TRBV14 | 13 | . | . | CASSPPSRYEQCF | TGTGCCAGCAGCCCCCCGAGCCGCTACGAGCAGTGCTTC
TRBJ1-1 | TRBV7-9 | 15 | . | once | CASSLSLSYNTEAFF | TGTGCCAGCAGTTTATCCCTATCTTACAACACTGAAGCTTTCTTT
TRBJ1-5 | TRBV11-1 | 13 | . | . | CASSSHGDQPQHF | TGTGCCAGCAGCTCCCACGGGGATCAGCCCCAGCATTTT
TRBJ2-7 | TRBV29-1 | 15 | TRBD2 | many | CSVDSASGGAYEQYF | TGCAGCGTTGACAGTGCTAGCGGGGGGGCCTACGAGCAGTACTTC
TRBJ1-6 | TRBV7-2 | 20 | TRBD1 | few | CASSPGQGAGTFLGSSPLHF | TGTGCCAGCAGCCCCGGACAGGGGGCAGGCACTTTCCTGGGTAGTTCACCCCTCCACTTT
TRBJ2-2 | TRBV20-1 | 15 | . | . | CSARSGEGGTGELLF | TGCAGTGCTAGATCGGGAGAGGGGGGCACCGGGGAGCTGCTTTTT
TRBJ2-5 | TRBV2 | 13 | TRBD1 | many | CASSGGQGETQYF | TGTGCCAGCAGCGGCGGACAGGGTGAGACCCAGTACTTC
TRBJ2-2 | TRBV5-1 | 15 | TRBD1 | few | CASSLDRVVTGELFF | TGCGCCAGCAGCTTAGACAGGGTTGTAACCGGGGAGCTGTTTTTT
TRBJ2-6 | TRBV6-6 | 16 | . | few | CASSYQGSSGANVLTF | TGTGCCAGCAGTTACCAGGGAAGCTCTGGGGCCAACGTCCTGACTTTC
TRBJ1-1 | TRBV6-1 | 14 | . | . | CASVWDGLNTEAFF | TGTGCCAGCGTGTGGGACGGCTTGAACACTGAAGCTTTCTTT
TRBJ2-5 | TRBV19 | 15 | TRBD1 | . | CTSSLSDRRQETQYF | TGTACCAGTAGTCTATCGGACAGGAGGCAAGAGACCCAGTACTTC
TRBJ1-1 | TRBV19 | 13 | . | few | CASIREGRTEAFF | TGTGCCAGTATAAGAGAAGGTAGGACTGAAGCTTTCTTT
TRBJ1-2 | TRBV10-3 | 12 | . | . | CAMGTSGYGYTF | TGTGCCATGGGGACTAGCGGCTACGGCTACACCTTC
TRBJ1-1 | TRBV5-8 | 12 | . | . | CASGGKRSRAFF | TGTGCCAGCGGAGGGAAGAGGAGCCGAGCTTTCTTT
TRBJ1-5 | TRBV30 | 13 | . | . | CAWSTWPNQPQHF | TGTGCCTGGAGTACGTGGCCCAATCAGCCCCAGCATTTT
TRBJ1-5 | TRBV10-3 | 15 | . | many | CAIREDSGGNQPQHF | TGTGCCATCAGAGAAGACAGTGGGGGCAATCAGCCCCAGCATTTT
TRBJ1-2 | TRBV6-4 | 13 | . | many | CASSPGGDYGYTF | TGTGCCAGCAGCCCAGGCGGGGACTATGGCTACACCTTC
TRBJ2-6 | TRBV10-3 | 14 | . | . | CAISEGAPKNTEAF | TGTGCCATCAGTGAGGGGGCACCCAAGAACACTGAAGCTTTC
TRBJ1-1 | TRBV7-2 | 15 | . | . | CASSQPWGGSTEAFF | TGCGCCAGCAGCCAACCATGGGGGGGAAGTACTGAAGCTTTCTTT
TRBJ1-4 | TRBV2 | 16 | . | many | CASSPLDPATNEKLFF | TGTGCCAGCAGTCCCCTCGACCCTGCAACTAATGAAAAACTGTTTTTT
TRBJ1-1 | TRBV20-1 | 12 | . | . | CSAREGWAEAFF | TGCAGTGCTAGAGAAGGGTGGGCTGAAGCTTTCTTT
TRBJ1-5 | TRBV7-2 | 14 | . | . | CASSSRGDGQPQHF | TGTGCCAGCAGCTCCCGGGGGGACGGTCAGCCCCAGCATTTT
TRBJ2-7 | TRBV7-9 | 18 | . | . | CASSSPLEAGGDRHEQYF | TGTGCCAGCAGCTCCCCCCTCGAAGCAGGGGGGGACAGGCACGAGCAGTACTTC
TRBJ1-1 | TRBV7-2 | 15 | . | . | CASSPWDQGRTEAFF | TGTGCCAGCAGCCCTTGGGACCAGGGGAGAACTGAAGCTTTCTTT
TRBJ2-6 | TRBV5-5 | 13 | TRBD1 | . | CASSPDRVNVLTF | TGTGCCAGCAGCCCGGACAGGGTCAACGTCCTGACTTTC
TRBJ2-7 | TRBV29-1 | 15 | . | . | CSSLPDIPLTYEQYF | TGCAGTTCGTTGCCGGACATACCCCTTACCTACGAGCAGTACTTC
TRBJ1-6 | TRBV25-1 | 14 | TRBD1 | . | CASSYPDRDSPLHF | TGTGCCAGCAGTTACCCAGACAGGGATTCACCCCTCCACTTT
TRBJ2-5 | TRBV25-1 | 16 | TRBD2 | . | CASSPSLAGGGETQYF | TGTGCCAGCAGTCCCTCTCTGGCGGGGGGAGGAGAGACCCAGTACTTC
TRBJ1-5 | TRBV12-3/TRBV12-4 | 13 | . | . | CVSRIDSNQPQHF | TGTGTCAGCAGGATAGATAGCAATCAGCCCCAGCATTTT
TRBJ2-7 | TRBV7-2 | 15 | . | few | CASSSSLGAGNEQYF | TGTGCCAGCAGCTCCAGCCTGGGGGCAGGGAACGAGCAGTACTTC
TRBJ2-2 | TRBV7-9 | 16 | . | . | CASSNTGTLNTGELFF | TGTGCCAGCAGCAATACCGGGACCCTGAACACCGGGGAGCTGTTTTTT